Below, one T cell receptor (beta chain) is given with its context. A single record per CDR3 protein comes from TCRdb applying MiXCR to the 5' RACE reads. Among approximately 620,000 distinct CDR3 sequences, 8.6% were seen once, and the ten largest hold approximately 0.96%. Trimming at V came to 4 bases and at J to 9 bases, leaving 12 bases not matched to a gene. Germline V gene lookup returns CDR1 SGHTA and CDR2 FQGTGA. CDR3 length: 15 residues. This record belongs to a study of identical twins. This same sample was also part of a study on yellow fever vaccine responses in identical twins.

The sequenced sample consisted of PBMCs. The gene calls are TRBV7-3 and TRBJ2-3, with 8 bases aligning to TRBD2. The clonotype comes from a woman aged 18-30 years in good health. This CDR3 is CASSSPAGALGTQYF. As DNA, the CDR3 is TGTGCCAGCAGCTCCCCAGCGGGGGCCCTCGGCACGCAGTATTTT.